This T cell receptor beta chain is from a study of ipilimumab plus nivolumab after autologous stem cell transplantation. About the study: The DLBCL cohort had primary refractory and relapsed disease, with 18-month progression-free survival of around 86% and 29%.

Per germline, CDR1 SGHNT and CDR2 YYREEE (reference sequence). V lost 4 bases and J 8 bases, leaving 16 bases between the germline ends. This CDR3 has 15 amino acids. Patients received nivolumab 3 mg/kg at weeks 1, 4, 7, 10, then fortnightly to week 26. The data were produced by immunoSEQ multiplex PCR, yet TCRdb's version contains in-frame clones alone and is incomplete. This sample has 77,000 or so clones, with over 80% found just once. The input for sequencing was PBMCs, taken in a trial of ipilimumab plus nivolumab as post-transplant consolidation. This receptor was obtained from a male donor with diffuse large B-cell lymphoma. The chain employs TRBV5-4 and TRBJ1-6; possibly TRBD1 for D (6 bases). This CDR3 reads CASSLAGAGDSPLHF. In DNA form, the CDR3 reads TGTGCCAGCAGCCTTGCCGGGGCAGGGGATTCACCCCTCCACTTT.